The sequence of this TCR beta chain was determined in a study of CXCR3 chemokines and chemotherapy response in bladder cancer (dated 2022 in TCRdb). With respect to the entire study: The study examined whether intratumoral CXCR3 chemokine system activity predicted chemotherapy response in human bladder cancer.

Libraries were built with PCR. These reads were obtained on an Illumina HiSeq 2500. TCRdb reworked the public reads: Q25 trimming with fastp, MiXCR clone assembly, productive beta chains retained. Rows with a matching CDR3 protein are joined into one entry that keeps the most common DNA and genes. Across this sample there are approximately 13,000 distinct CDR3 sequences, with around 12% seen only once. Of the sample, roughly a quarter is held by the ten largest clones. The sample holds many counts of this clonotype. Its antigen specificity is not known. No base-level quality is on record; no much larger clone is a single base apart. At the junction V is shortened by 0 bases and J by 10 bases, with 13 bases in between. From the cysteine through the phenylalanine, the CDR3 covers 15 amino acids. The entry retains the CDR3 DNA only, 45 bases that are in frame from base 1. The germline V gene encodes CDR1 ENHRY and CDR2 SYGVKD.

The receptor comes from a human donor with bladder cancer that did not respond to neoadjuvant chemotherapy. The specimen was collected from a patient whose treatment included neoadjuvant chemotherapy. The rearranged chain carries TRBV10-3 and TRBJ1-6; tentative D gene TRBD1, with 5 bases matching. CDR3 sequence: CAISESVGGVSPLHF. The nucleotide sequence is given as TGTGCCATCAGTGAGTCAGTCGGGGGGGTCTCACCCCTCCACTTT.